This T cell receptor beta chain is drawn from a study of cytomegalovirus exposure and HLA in healthy donors. For the study at large: Inside one of the first data releases sat 75 million to 100 million unique TCRs taken from HLA-typed donors. Notes on the study in general: It is likely that the observed cluster of highly shared sequence variants was a sequencing artifact. In a later analysis, an Asian-associated ancestry cluster reportedly showed fewer N-insertions than the roughly 650-donor mean.

On this clone itself: Its target is not known.

A multiplex PCR was run with 60 Vbeta primers and 13 Jbeta primers. Sequenced by immunoSEQ multiplex PCR; TCRdb stores in-frame clones only, minus some. The table lists some 93,000 clones, just under 80% of them singletons. The ends lost 4 bases at V and 2 bases at J; junction bases unmatched: 11. This CDR3 comprises 16 residues. Germline CDR1 is SGHRS and CDR2 is YFSETQ. This sequence originates from a woman aged 40 to 50 in good health and CMV-seronegative. The sequencing input was PBMCs. The chain employs TRBV5-1 and TRBJ2-7; 8 bases agree with TRBD1. Written as DNA, the CDR3 is TGCGCCAGCAGCCCTACAGGGGGTATCAGGCCCTACGAGCAGTACTTC. Translation gives CASSPTGGIRPYEQYF.